This TCR beta chain was identified in a study of shared clonotypes between healthy human individuals. On the study more broadly: Those who served as donors were a couple of women and a few men between the ages of 18 and 49. Study-wide points: Sampling used blood alone; tissue repertoires probably differ. Estimated richness was generally greater in naive than memory subsets.

Comments on this clone: What it binds is unknown.

Using immunoSEQ multiplex PCR, the repertoire was profiled, and TCRdb retains in-frame clones only, with some absent. The sample has 1,400,000 or so clones, about 98.5% seen once; the top ten hold 0.36%. This CDR3 has 14 residues. The germline V and J ends were trimmed by 4 bases and 4 bases, with 13 bases remaining between them. Germline loops: CDR1 MNHNS, CDR2 SASEGT. Input material: naive CD4+ T cells sorted from blood. Subset noted: CD45RA+ positively selected. This rearrangement joins TRBV6-1 to TRBJ1-1, with D possibly being TRBD1 (6 bases). The clonotype comes from a man between 25 and 39 years old in good health. The CDR3, as DNA: TGTGCCAGCAGTGTTAAAACAGGGAGCACTGAAGCTTTCTTT. Translation gives CASSVKTGSTEAFF.